The 15 T cell receptor beta chains presented below share a single source sample, sequenced in a study of T-cell reconstitution after alpha-beta-depleted transplantation in children. Researchers prepared the TCRbeta library using unique molecular identifiers, the study reports. One entry per CDR3 protein results from TCRdb running MiXCR on the PCR reads. The sample holds roughly 20,000 distinct CDR3 sequences, 10% to 15% seen once. Sequences were derived from PBMCs, mostly from graft donor cells, sampled 60 days after TCRalphabeta/CD19-depleted stem cell transplant. The receptors come from a female patient aged 2-15 years who had a stem cell transplant for congenital amegakaryocytic thrombocytopenia, so the T cells may come from the graft donor.

Here the CDR3 reads CASSQDLGIRGIQYF. The CDR3 coding sequence is TGCGCCAGCAGCCAAGATCTTGGGATTAGAGGCATTCAGTACTTC. The chain couples TRBV4-1 to TRBJ2-4; no definite D call. V lost 0 bases to trimming and J lost 9 bases, with 15 bases between them. The CDR3 has 15 residues. Germline loops: CDR1 MGHRA, CDR2 YSYEKL.

The chain employs TRBV28 and TRBJ1-2; 7 nucleotides match TRBD1. The CDR3 has 16 residues. After removal of 6 bases from V and 1 base from J, the junction contained 11 bases not matched to a gene. Germline V gene data show CDR1 as MDHEN and CDR2 as SYDVKM. This CDR3 is CASRPKTGALNYGYTF. The CDR3 DNA reads TGTGCCAGCAGACCAAAAACAGGGGCCCTTAACTATGGCTACACCTTC.

This clonotype was found many times. CDR3 region: CASSREAGGDEQFF. The CDR3 coding sequence is TGTGCCAGCAGCAGGGAGGCGGGGGGCGATGAGCAGTTCTTC. The J gene is TRBJ2-1, the V gene TRBV5-4, with TRBD2 identical over 8 bases. V was clipped by 4 bases and J by 8 bases; unmatched bases: 8. The germline CDR1 and CDR2 sequences are SGHNT and YYREEE (reference sequence). The CDR3 sequence is 14 residues long.

There are many counts of this clonotype. The V gene is TRBV25-1, the J gene TRBJ2-7; 9 nucleotides match TRBD1. The germline CDR1 and CDR2 sequences are MGHDK and SYGVNS. Unmatched junction bases numbered 5, after V lost 5 bases and J lost 3 bases. The CDR3 spans 14 residues. CDR3 DNA sequence: TGTGCCAGCAGTCGACAGGGGGGGGACTACGAGCAGTACTTC. As protein: CASSRQGGDYEQYF.

This clonotype showed up many times. The chain joins TRBV24-1 to TRBJ2-1, with D unresolved. The CDR3 length is 16 residues. Germline lookup yields CDR1 KGHDR and CDR2 SFDVKD. The V end was cut by 5 bases, the J end by 0 bases, with 13 bases between. For the CDR3, the DNA is TGTGCCACCAGTGGAGCTGAGGCTAGCTCCTACAATGAGCAGTTCTTC. Translating it yields CATSGAEASSYNEQFF.

This clonotype showed up many times. The chain is built from TRBV19 and TRBJ2-2; 7 positions match TRBD1. This CDR3 is built from 15 residues. V trimming: 6 bases; J trimming: 0 bases; junction bases outside the gene matches: 4. From germline, CDR1 is LNHDA and CDR2 SQIVND (reference sequence). The CDR3, as DNA: TGTGCCAGTAGCTCCGGGACAGCGAACACCGGGGAGCTGTTTTTT. This translates into CASSSGTANTGELFF.

This clonotype was picked up many times. The chain recombines TRBV3-1 with TRBJ2-5; possibly TRBD1 for D (6 bases). Germline V lookup: CDR1 LGHDT, CDR2 YNNKEL (reference sequence). The CDR3 contains 15 residues. V lost 1 base to trimming and J lost 5 bases, with 14 bases between them. CDR3 region: CASSQGPAGVETQYF. DNA for the CDR3: TGTGCCAGCAGCCAAGGCCCAGCAGGGGTGGAGACCCAGTACTTC.

This clonotype was detected ten times or more. This rearrangement joins TRBV28 to TRBJ1-2; no reliable D call. The CDR3 totals 12 residues. The V gene's germline CDR1 is MDHEN and CDR2 SYDVKM. V was pared by 7 bases and J by 6 bases, with 12 bases between. The DNA for the CDR3 is TGTGCCAGCACCCGGACCAAGGATGGCTACACCTTC. It is translated as CASTRTKDGYTF.

Many counts were recorded for this clonotype. This chain links TRBV5-1 with TRBJ2-3; 8 positions agree with TRBD2. From germline, CDR1 is SGHRS and CDR2 YFSETQ. CDR3 length: 14 residues. V shed 4 bases and J 2 bases; nucleotides not matched to a gene: 3. CDR3 amino acids: CASSPGLVTDTQYF. CDR3 in DNA: TGCGCCAGCAGCCCGGGACTAGTCACAGATACGCAGTATTTT.

In its sample, this clonotype was seen many times. This chain joins TRBV5-1 and TRBJ2-3; D is unresolved. Per germline, CDR1 SGHRS and CDR2 YFSETQ. V lost 0 bases, J lost 2 bases, and 4 bases lay in between. The CDR3 runs to 13 residues. CDR3 DNA sequence: TGCGCCAGCAGCTTGGAGATCACAGATACGCAGTATTTT. This encodes CASSLEITDTQYF.

Many counts were recorded for this clonotype. In nucleotides, the CDR3 is TGCGCCAGCAGCTTACGACAGGGATGGGGGTCTGGCAATGAGCAGTTCTTC. Translating gives CASSLRQGWGSGNEQFF. V gene TRBV5-1 combines with J gene TRBJ2-1; TRBD1 aligns across 7 bases. The CDR3 loop spans 17 amino acids. Germline CDR1 is SGHRS and CDR2 is YFSETQ. Trimming removed 2 bases from V and 6 bases from J; junction bases left unmatched: 14.

This clonotype was observed many times. This chain uses TRBV20-1 with TRBJ2-2; unclear D gene. Per the germline V gene, CDR1 is DFQATT and CDR2 is SNEGSKA (reference sequence). This CDR3 comprises 10 residues. As DNA, the CDR3 is TGCACCTTTAACACCGGGGAGCTGTTTTTT. Protein product: CTFNTGELFF.

V gene TRBV30 combines with J gene TRBJ2-7; D possibly corresponds to TRBD1 (6 bases). V was cut by 1 base and J by 0 bases, with 16 bases left in between. This CDR3 spans 16 amino acids. Germline CDR1 and CDR2: GTSNPN and SVGIG (reference sequence). CDR3 loop: CAWSALRQAYSYEQYF. The CDR3 DNA reads as TGTGCCTGGAGTGCTCTAAGACAGGCTTACTCCTACGAGCAGTACTTC.

There are many counts of this clonotype. V gene TRBV5-1 combines with J gene TRBJ2-5; 8 bases align to TRBD2. The CDR3 covers 15 residues. Losses at the gene ends were 4 bases for V and 0 bases for J; bases not matched to a gene: 5. Germline V gene data show CDR1 as SGHRS and CDR2 as YFSETQ. The DNA for the CDR3 is TGCGCCAGCAGCGCGGGAGGAACCTACCAAGAGACCCAGTACTTC. Translating gives CASSAGGTYQETQYF.

By sample share, this clonotype is medium-sized. The chain uses TRBV28 and TRBJ2-5; 7 nucleotides agree with TRBD2. After removal of 5 bases from V and 1 base from J, the junction contained 13 bases not matched to a gene. The CDR3 is made up of 17 amino acids. The V gene's germline CDR1 is MDHEN and CDR2 SYDVKM. CDR3 in DNA: TGTGCCAGCAGTCCCCCCTGGCGGTGGGGGGGCCAAGAGACCCAGTACTTC. Protein sequence: CASSPPWRWGGQETQYF.